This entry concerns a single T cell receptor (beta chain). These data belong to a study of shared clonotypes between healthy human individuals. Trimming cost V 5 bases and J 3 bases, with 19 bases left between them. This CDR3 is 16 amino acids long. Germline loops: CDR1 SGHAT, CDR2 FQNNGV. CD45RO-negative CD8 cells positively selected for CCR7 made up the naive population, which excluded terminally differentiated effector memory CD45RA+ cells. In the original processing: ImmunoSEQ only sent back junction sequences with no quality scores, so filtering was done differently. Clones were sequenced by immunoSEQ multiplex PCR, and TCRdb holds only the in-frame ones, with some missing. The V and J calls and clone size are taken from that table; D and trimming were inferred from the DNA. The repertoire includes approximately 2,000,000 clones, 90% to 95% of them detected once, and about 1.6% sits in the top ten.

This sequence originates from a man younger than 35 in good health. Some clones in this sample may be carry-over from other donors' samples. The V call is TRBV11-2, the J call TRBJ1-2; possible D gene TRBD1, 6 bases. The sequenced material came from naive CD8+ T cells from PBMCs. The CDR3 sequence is CASSRPPGQHYYGYTF. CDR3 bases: TGTGCCAGCAGCCGCCCCCCCGGACAGCACTACTATGGCTACACCTTC. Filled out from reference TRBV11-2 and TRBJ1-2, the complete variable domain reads EAGVAQSPRYKIIEKRQSVAFWCNPISGHATLYWYQQILGQGPKLLIQFQNNGVVDDSQLPKDRFSAERLKGVDSTLKIQPAKLEDSAVYLCASSRPPGQHYYGYTFGSGTRLTVV.